The 12 T cell receptor beta chains listed next were all sequenced from one sample in a study of T-cell memory formation after mild COVID-19. TCRdb used MiXCR to reprocess the 5' RACE reads, holding one entry per CDR3 protein. The sample includes 250,000 to 350,000 distinct CDR3 sequences, roughly 19% of them seen just once. The sample was PBMCs or a T cell subset sorted from them (not recorded which). The receptors stem from a man aged 18 to 29 who had mild COVID-19 (a few samples of this study predate the infection). Cell type and time point are not known.

This clonotype was seen a handful of times. The rearrangement links TRBV12-3 or TRBV12-4 to TRBJ1-1, with D maybe TRBD1 (6 bases). This CDR3 region has 16 residues. The V end was cut by 2 bases, the J end by 1 base, with 14 bases between. The CDR3 DNA reads as TGTGCCAGCAGTTTATTCAGCTGGGGGCGGAACACTGAAGCTTTCTTT. Protein sequence: CASSLFSWGRNTEAFF.

A note on this clonotype: Sequence at one end of the junction differs from germline and may be a read error. The rearrangement uses TRBV3-1 and TRBJ2-5; TRBD2 might be the D (6 bases). CDR3 length: 13 amino acids. In germline, CDR1 is LGHDT, CDR2 YNNKEL (reference sequence). This CDR3 reads CPDVPAGEETQYF. The CDR3 nucleotides read TGCCCAGATGTCCCAGCGGGCGAAGAGACCCAGTACTTC.

This chain connects TRBV5-1 to TRBJ2-2; D is unresolved. This CDR3 comprises 16 residues. The ends were cut back, 1 base at V and 0 bases at J, with 10 bases in the middle. CDR1 is SGHRS and CDR2 is YFSETQ in the germline V gene. The chain's CDR3 is CASSLYLLPNTGELFF. As DNA, the CDR3 is TGCGCCAGCAGCTTGTATTTGCTCCCGAACACCGGGGAGCTGTTTTTT.

The chain recombines TRBV9 with TRBJ2-1, with D possibly matching TRBD2 (5 bases). The germline gives CDR1 SGDLS, CDR2 YYNGEE. The CDR3 runs 15 residues. V gave up 0 bases and J gave up 6 bases, with 13 bases separating them. The CDR3 DNA follows: TGTGCCAGCAGCGTAGCTGAAGCGGTCAGCAATGAGCAGTTCTTC. Its protein is CASSVAEAVSNEQFF.

This chain uses TRBV5-4 with TRBJ1-2, with a possible D match to TRBD1 (6 bases). The CDR3 loop spans 15 amino acids. V gave up 4 bases and J gave up 0 bases, with 13 bases separating them. The germline CDR1 and CDR2 sequences are SGHNT and YYREEE (reference sequence). DNA for the CDR3: TGTGCCAGCAGCAGGAACAGGGATTCTAACTATGGCTACACCTTC. This codes for CASSRNRDSNYGYTF.

This clonotype was recorded a few times. J is TRBJ2-1 and V is TRBV7-2; tentatively, D is TRBD1 (6 bases). This CDR3 is 17 amino acids long. Germline values: CDR1 SGHTA, CDR2 FQGNSA. The V gene lost 4 bases and the J gene lost 5 bases, with 21 bases spanning the gap. Here the CDR3 DNA reads TGTGCCAGCAGCTCCCTTGTGTGGGGGACAAAAGACAATGAGCAGTTCTTC. Amino acids: CASSSLVWGTKDNEQFF.

In its sample, this clonotype was seen a few times. The chain is built from TRBV4-1 and TRBJ2-2, with D hard to call. The CDR3 sequence is 14 residues long. Germline lookup yields CDR1 MGHRA and CDR2 YSYEKL. Trimming left V 3 bases short and J 4 bases short, with 9 bases between. The CDR3 sequence: CASSQAHPTGELFF. The CDR3, as DNA: TGCGCCAGCAGCCAGGCACACCCCACCGGGGAGCTGTTTTTT.

This clonotype was seen a few times. The V call is TRBV9, the J call TRBJ2-1; 10 bases agree with TRBD2. The CDR3 spans 16 residues. Germline trimming cut 2 bases from V and 2 bases from J; bases unmatched to any gene: 4. Germline V gives CDR1 SGDLS, CDR2 YYNGEE. Written as DNA, the CDR3 is TGTGCCAGCAGCGTGCGGACTAGCGGTACCTACAATGAGCAGTTCTTC. It translates to CASSVRTSGTYNEQFF. The full variable domain, completed using reference TRBV9 and TRBJ2-1, is DSGVTQTPKHLITATGQRVTLRCSPRSGDLSVYWYQQSLDQGLQFLIQYYNGEERAKGNILERFSAQQFPDLHSELNLSSLELGDSALYFCASSVRTSGTYNEQFFGPGTRLTVL.

This clonotype appeared a few times. CDR3 sequence reads: CASSLARPGREKLFF. CDR3 sequence (DNA): TGTGCCAGCAGCTTAGCGCGCCCAGGGCGGGAAAAACTGTTTTTT. This sequence joins TRBV7-2 and TRBJ1-4; D may be TRBD1 (5 bases). The V gene's germline CDR1 is SGHTA and CDR2 FQGNSA. The CDR3 runs to 15 residues. Deletions cut 0 bases from V and 8 bases from J, with 13 bases between.

There are a few counts of this clonotype. The rearrangement joins TRBV5-1 to TRBJ2-5, with 8 bases fitting TRBD2. The CDR3 runs 15 residues. Looked up from germline, CDR1 is SGHRS and CDR2 is YFSETQ. Germline trimming cut 0 bases from V and 1 base from J; bases unmatched to any gene: 2. The CDR3 nucleotides are TGCGCCAGCAGCTTGGAGGGACTAGTCCAAGAGACCCAGTACTTC. Protein product: CASSLEGLVQETQYF.

This clonotype was recorded only once. Relative to the germline gene, one junction end is altered; a read error may explain this. The chain links TRBV3-1 to TRBJ2-1; D uncertain. The CDR3 runs 13 residues. Germline loops: CDR1 LGHDT, CDR2 YNNKEL (reference sequence). The CDR3 DNA follows: TGTGCCAGCAGCCAAGGTCTGTTCAATCAGCAGTTCTTC. It translates to CASSQGLFNQQFF.

This chain links TRBV6-2 or TRBV6-3 with TRBJ2-3; D assignment may be TRBD1 or TRBD2 (5 bases each). The germline V and J ends were trimmed by 2 bases and 0 bases, with 12 bases remaining between them. Germline V CDR1 and CDR2: MNHEY, SVGEGT. This CDR3 comprises 16 residues. DNA of the CDR3: TGTGCCAGCAGTTACCGCTTCGGGGCTAGCACAGATACGCAGTATTTT. It encodes CASSYRFGASTDTQYF.